This is a list of T cell receptor beta chains from one sample in a study of chemoradiotherapy in HPV16-positive cancers. Assay used: immunoSEQ multiplex PCR; TCRdb lists only in-frame clones, some missing. The data hold some 31,000 clones, with 90% to 95% observed a single time. The sample in question was blood, obtained from a patient who underwent chemoradiotherapy. The receptor source for this set is a human donor with HPV-associated anogenital cancer. Each CDR3 is given with its conserved first and last residue. The D gene is left open where the match is weak. Some rows mark clone size as missing; the rest say once, few, many or name a class of expanded clone.

j_call	d_call	v_call	clone_size	cdr3_nt	cdr3_aa
TRBJ2-3	.	TRBV15	.	TGTGCCACCAGCACTAGGACGGTAGATAGCACAGATACGCAGTATTTT	CATSTRTVDSTDTQYF
TRBJ2-3	.	TRBV5-4	.	TGTGCCAGCAGCAGCTTCACAGATACGCAGTATTTT	CASSSFTDTQYF
TRBJ2-6	.	TRBV30	once	TGTGCCTGGAGTGTATGGGGCTCTGGGGCCAACGTCCTGACTTTC	CAWSVWGSGANVLTF
TRBJ1-2	.	TRBV7-3	.	TGTGCCAGCAGCCCCCAGGCGGGAATGGCGGGCTACACCTTC	CASSPQAGMAGYTF
TRBJ1-1	TRBD1	TRBV2	.	TGTGCCAGCAGTGACGGGACAGGGGCGATAGGTGAAGCTTTCTTT	CASSDGTGAIGEAFF
TRBJ2-7	.	TRBV29-1	.	TGCAGCGTTGAGGACTACTCCTACGAGCAGTACTTC	CSVEDYSYEQYF
TRBJ1-1	.	TRBV30	.	TGTGCCTGGAGTCGGACAATGAACACTGAAGCTTTCTTT	CAWSRTMNTEAFF
TRBJ2-7	TRBD1	TRBV11-2	.	TGTGCCAGCAGCTTAGATTCCGGGACAGTCTCCTACGAGCAGTACTTC	CASSLDSGTVSYEQYF
TRBJ2-3	TRBD2	TRBV9	.	TGTGCCAGCAGCGTAGTGGTTAGCGGGGCAGATACGCAGTATTTT	CASSVVVSGADTQYF
TRBJ1-1	.	TRBV30	few	TGTGCCTGGACGCGGGAAACTGAAGCTTTCTTT	CAWTRETEAFF
TRBJ2-7	TRBD1	TRBV28	.	TGTGCCAGCAGTTCCTGGGGGACAGGGACGATGGTCGAGCAGTACTTC	CASSSWGTGTMVEQYF
TRBJ2-1	TRBD2	TRBV18	.	TGTGCCAGCTCACCCGGGGGGGCCATGACCTACAATGAGCAGTTCTTC	CASSPGGAMTYNEQFF
TRBJ2-3	TRBD2	TRBV5-1	.	TGCGCCAGCGTGGGACTAGCGGGAGGAGATACGCAGTATTTT	CASVGLAGGDTQYF
TRBJ2-7	TRBD2	TRBV7-9	.	TGTGCCAGCAGCTTAGGGACTAGCGGGAGGAGAGTCCCGTACGAGCAGTACTTC	CASSLGTSGRRVPYEQYF
TRBJ1-5	.	TRBV19	.	TGTGCCAGTAGTATACAGGGACAGCCCCAGCATTTT	CASSIQGQPQHF
TRBJ2-7	TRBD1	TRBV7-2	.	TGTGCCAGCAGCTTTACGGGGACAGATACCTACGAGCAGTACTTC	CASSFTGTDTYEQYF
TRBJ1-2	.	TRBV5-6	.	TGTGCCAGCAGCTTGCGGAGTGGCTACACCTTC	CASSLRSGYTF
TRBJ1-5	TRBD1	TRBV30	.	TGTGCCTGGAGTGTACTGGGGACAGGGGTTCAGCCCCAGCATTTT	CAWSVLGTGVQPQHF